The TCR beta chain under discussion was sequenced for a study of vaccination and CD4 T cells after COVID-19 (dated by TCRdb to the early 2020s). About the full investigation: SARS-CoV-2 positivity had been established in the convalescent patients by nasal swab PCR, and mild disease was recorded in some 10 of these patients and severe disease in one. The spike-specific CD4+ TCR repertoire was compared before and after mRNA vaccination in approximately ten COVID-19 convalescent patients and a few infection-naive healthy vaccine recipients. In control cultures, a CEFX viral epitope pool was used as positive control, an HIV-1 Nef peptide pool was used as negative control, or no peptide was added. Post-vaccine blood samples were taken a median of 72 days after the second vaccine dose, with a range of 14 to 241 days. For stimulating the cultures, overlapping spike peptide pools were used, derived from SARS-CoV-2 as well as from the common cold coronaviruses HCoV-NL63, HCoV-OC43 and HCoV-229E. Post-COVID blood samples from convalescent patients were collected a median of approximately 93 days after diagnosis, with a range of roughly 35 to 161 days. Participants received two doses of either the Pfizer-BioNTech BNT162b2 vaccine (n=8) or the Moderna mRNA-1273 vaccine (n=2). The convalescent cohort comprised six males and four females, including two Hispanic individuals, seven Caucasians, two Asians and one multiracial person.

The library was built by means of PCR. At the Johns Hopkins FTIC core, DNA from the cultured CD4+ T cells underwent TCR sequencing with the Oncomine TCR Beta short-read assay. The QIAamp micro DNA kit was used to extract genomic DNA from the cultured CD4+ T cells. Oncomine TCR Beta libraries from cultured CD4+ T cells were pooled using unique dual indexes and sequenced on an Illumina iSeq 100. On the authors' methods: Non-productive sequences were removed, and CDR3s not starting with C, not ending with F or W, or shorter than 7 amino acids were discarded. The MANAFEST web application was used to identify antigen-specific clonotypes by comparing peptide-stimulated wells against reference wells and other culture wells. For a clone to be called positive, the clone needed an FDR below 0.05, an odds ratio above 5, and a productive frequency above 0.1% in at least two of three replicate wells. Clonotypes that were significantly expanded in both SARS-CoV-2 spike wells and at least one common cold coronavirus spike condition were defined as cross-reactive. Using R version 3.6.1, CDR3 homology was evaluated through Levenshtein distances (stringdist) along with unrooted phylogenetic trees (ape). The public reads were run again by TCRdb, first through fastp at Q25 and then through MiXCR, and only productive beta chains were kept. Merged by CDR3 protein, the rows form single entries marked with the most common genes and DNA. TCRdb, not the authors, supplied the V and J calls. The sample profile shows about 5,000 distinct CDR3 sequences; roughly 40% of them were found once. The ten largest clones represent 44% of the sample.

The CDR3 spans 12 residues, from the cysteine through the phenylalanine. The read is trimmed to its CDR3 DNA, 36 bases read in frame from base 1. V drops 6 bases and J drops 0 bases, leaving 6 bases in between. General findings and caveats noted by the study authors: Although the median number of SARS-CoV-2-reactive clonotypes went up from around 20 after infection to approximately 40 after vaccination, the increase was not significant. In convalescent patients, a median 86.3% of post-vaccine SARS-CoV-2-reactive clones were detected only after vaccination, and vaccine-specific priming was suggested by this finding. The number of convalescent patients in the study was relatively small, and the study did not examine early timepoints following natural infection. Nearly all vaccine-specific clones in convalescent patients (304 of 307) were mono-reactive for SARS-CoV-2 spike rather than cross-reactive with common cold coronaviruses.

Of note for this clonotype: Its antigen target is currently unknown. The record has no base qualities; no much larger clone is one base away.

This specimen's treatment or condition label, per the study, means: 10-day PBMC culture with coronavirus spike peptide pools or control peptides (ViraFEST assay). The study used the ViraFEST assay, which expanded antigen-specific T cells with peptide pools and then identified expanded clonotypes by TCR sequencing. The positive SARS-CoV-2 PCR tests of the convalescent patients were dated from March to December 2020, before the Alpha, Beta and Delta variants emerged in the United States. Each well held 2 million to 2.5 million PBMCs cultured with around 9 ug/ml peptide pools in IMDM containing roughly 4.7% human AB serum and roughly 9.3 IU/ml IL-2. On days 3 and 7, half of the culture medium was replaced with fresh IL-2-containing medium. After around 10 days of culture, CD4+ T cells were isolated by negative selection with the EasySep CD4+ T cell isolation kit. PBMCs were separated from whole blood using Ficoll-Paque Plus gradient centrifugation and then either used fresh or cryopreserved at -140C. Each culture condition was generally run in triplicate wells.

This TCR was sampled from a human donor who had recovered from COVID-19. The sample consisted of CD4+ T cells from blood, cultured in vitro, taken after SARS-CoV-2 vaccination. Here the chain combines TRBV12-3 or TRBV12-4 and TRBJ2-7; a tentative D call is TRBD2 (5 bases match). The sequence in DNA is TGTGCCAGCAGCCGGGACTCCTACGAGCAGTACTTC. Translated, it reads CASSRDSYEQYF.